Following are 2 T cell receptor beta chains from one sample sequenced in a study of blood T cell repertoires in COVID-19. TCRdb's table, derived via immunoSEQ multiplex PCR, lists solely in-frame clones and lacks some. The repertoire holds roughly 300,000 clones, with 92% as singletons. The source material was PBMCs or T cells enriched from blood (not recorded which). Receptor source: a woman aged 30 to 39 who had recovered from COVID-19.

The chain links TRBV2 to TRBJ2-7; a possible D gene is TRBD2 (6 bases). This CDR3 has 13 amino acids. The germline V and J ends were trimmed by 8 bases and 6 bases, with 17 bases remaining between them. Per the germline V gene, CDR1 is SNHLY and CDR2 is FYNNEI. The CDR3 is CASQAGPKGEQYF. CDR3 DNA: TGTGCCAGCCAGGCGGGGCCTAAGGGCGAGCAGTACTTC.

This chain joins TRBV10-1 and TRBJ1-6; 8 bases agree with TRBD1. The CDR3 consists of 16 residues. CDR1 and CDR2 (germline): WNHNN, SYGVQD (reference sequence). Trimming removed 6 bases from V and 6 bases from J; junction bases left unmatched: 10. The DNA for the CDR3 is TGCGCCAGCAGAGACAGGGGATATAGATTTAATTCACCCCTCCACTTT. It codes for CASRDRGYRFNSPLHF.